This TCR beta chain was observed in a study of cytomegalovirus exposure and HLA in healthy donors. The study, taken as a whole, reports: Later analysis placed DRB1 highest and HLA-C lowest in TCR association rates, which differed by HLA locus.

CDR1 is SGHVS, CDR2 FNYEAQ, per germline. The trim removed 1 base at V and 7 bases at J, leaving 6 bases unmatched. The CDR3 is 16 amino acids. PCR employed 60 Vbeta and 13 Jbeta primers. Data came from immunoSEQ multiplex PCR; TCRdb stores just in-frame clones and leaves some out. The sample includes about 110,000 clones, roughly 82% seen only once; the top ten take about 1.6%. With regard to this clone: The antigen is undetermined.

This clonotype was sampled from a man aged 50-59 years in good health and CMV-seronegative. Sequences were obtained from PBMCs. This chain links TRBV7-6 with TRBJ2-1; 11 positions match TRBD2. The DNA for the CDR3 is TGTGCCAGCAGCTTAGATCGGGCTAGCGGGGGGAATGAGCAGTTCTTC. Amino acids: CASSLDRASGGNEQFF.